These 19 T cell receptor beta chains were all obtained from the same sample, sequenced in a study of cytomegalovirus exposure and HLA in healthy donors. Using immunoSEQ multiplex PCR, the repertoire was profiled, and TCRdb retains in-frame clones only, with some absent. Counted here are tens of thousands of clones, approximately 96% occurring once; the ten biggest clones make up 1.5% to 2%. Sample: PBMCs. Receptors were obtained from a woman aged 18-35 years in good health and CMV-seropositive.

The table lists this clone with a count of one. V is TRBV11-2 and J is TRBJ2-5; the D gene is possibly TRBD2 (7 bases). The V gene's germline CDR1 is SGHAT and CDR2 FQNNGV. V gave up 1 base and J gave up 4 bases, with 13 bases separating them. The CDR3 length is 15 residues. CDR3 amino acids: CASSLGGGGGETQYF. CDR3 nucleotide sequence: TGTGCCAGCAGCTTAGGTGGGGGGGGCGGAGAGACCCAGTACTTC.

The chain uses TRBV10-2 and TRBJ2-7; TRBD2 might be the D (6 bases). Trimming took 8 bases from V and 6 from J, leaving 17 bases between them. CDR1 and CDR2 (germline): WSHSY, SAAADI. CDR3 length: 13 amino acids. This CDR3 reads CASGASEEGEQYF. The CDR3 coding sequence is TGCGCCAGCGGGGCTTCTGAGGAGGGCGAGCAGTACTTC.

The chain uses TRBV5-4 and TRBJ1-1; TRBD1 aligns across 7 bases. There are 14 residues in the CDR3. J was trimmed by 5 bases and V by 0 bases; bases with no gene match: 4. CDR1 is SGHNT and CDR2 is YYREEE in the germline V gene (reference sequence). CDR3 coding DNA: TGTGCCAGCAGCTTGGGGTCAGGGGGAACTGAAGCTTTCTTT. It specifies CASSLGSGGTEAFF.

V and J are TRBV5-8 and TRBJ1-2, with 8 nucleotides matching TRBD1. Germline CDR1 is SGHTS and CDR2 is YDEGEE. This CDR3 spans 16 amino acids. V lost 4 bases and J lost 7; bases outside the gene matches: 15. The CDR3 DNA reads TGTGCCAGCAGCGACAGGGGAGGACTCCCCCTTGGTGGCTACACCTTC. It encodes CASSDRGGLPLGGYTF.

The count of this clone is one. The chain has TRBV5-1 and TRBJ2-5; 7 nucleotides agree with TRBD2. From germline, CDR1 is SGHRS and CDR2 YFSETQ. Unmatched junction bases numbered 7, after V lost 2 bases and J lost 3 bases. CDR3 length: 15 residues. The CDR3 sequence: CASSFLAVPKETQYF. CDR3 in DNA: TGCGCCAGCAGCTTTCTAGCGGTACCTAAAGAGACCCAGTACTTC.

This clone is a singleton in its sample. V gene TRBV4-1 combines with J gene TRBJ1-2; possible D gene TRBD1, 5 bases. Trimming removed 8 bases from V and 0 bases from J, with 10 bases in between. This CDR3 region has 13 residues. Germline assignment: CDR1 MGHRA and CDR2 YSYEKL. The CDR3 is CASRGAPNYGYTF. The CDR3 nucleotides are TGCGCCAGCCGCGGGGCTCCTAACTATGGCTACACCTTC.

V gene TRBV7-9 combines with J gene TRBJ2-5; 11 bases are shared with TRBD2. Per the germline V gene, CDR1 is SEHNR and CDR2 is FQNEAQ (reference sequence). Germline trimming cut 5 bases from V and 2 bases from J; bases unmatched to any gene: 7. This CDR3 comprises 16 residues. CDR3 DNA: TGTGCCAGCAGCCTCGGACTAGCGGGCCATCAAGAGACCCAGTACTTC. Amino acid sequence: CASSLGLAGHQETQYF.

V and J are TRBV5-1 and TRBJ1-4; perhaps TRBD1 as D (5 bases). CDR1 SGHRS and CDR2 YFSETQ come from the germline V gene. V was cut by 5 bases and J by 3 bases, with 8 bases left in between. The CDR3 consists of 13 residues. The CDR3 loop reads CASRGEANEKLFF. For the CDR3, the DNA is TGCGCCAGCAGGGGGGAGGCTAATGAAAAACTGTTTTTT.

The chain joins TRBV28 to TRBJ2-5; D ambiguous. The ends were cut back, 3 bases at V and 2 bases at J, with 4 bases in the middle. This CDR3 comprises 12 residues. CDR1 is MDHEN and CDR2 is SYDVKM in the germline V gene. CDR3 loop: CASSFPQETQYF. CDR3 sequence (DNA): TGTGCCAGCAGTTTCCCACAAGAGACCCAGTACTTC.

The chain combines TRBV5-1 with TRBJ2-3, with 11 bases aligning to TRBD2. The CDR3 extends over 17 amino acids. Germline CDR1 and CDR2: SGHRS and YFSETQ. With V trimmed by 2 bases and J by 2 bases, 7 bases remained unmatched. CDR3 DNA sequence: TGCGCCAGCAGCTTAAGTCGGACTAGCGGGTTCACAGATACGCAGTATTTT. Its translation: CASSLSRTSGFTDTQYF.

The rearrangement joins TRBV7-2 to TRBJ1-2, with 9 bases lining up with TRBD1. There are 13 residues in the CDR3. Germline loops: CDR1 SGHTA, CDR2 FQGNSA. V lost 5 bases and J lost 2; bases outside the gene matches: 0. In DNA, the CDR3 is TGTGCCAGCAGCGACAGGGGGAACTATGGCTACACCTTC. Translation gives CASSDRGNYGYTF.

This chain uses TRBV11-2 with TRBJ2-7; D uncertain. The CDR3 has 11 residues. Trimming pared 0 bases from V and 7 bases from J, leaving 4 bases between. From germline, CDR1 is SGHAT and CDR2 FQNNGV. CDR3 DNA sequence: TGTGCCAGCAGCTTAGACAGTGAGCAGTACTTC. Its translation: CASSLDSEQYF.

This rearrangement joins TRBV28 to TRBJ2-7, with 7 nucleotides matching TRBD1. The CDR3 is 16 residues long. Losses at the gene ends were 5 bases for V and 3 bases for J; bases not matched to a gene: 13. Germline V gene data show CDR1 as MDHEN and CDR2 as SYDVKM. The CDR3 nucleotides read TGTGCCAGCAGTGGAGCCGCTCAGGGGGTCTTCTACGAGCAGTACTTC. It yields the protein CASSGAAQGVFYEQYF.

The V call is TRBV6-1, the J call TRBJ2-3; a weak D match, TRBD1 (6 bases). The CDR3 sequence is 15 residues long. The V gene lost 4 bases and the J gene lost 1 base, with 12 bases spanning the gap. Germline CDR1 reads MNHNS; CDR2 reads SASEGT. The CDR3 reads CASSVGTGRTDTQYF. The CDR3 DNA follows: TGTGCCAGCAGTGTCGGAACAGGGCGCACAGATACGCAGTATTTT.

V and J are TRBV5-4 and TRBJ2-7; 10 nucleotides line up with TRBD2. Trimming at V came to 1 base and at J to 7 bases, leaving 11 bases not matched to a gene. The CDR3 has 16 amino acids. Per the germline V gene, CDR1 is SGHNT and CDR2 is YYREEE (reference sequence). DNA of the CDR3: TGTGCCAGCAGCTTGCTAGCGGGAGTAGGTAGTGGAGAGCAGTACTTC. It translates to CASSLLAGVGSGEQYF.

DNA of the CDR3: TGTGCCAGCAGCTTAAGGCAGGGCACTGAAGCTTTCTTT. Its translation is CASSLRQGTEAFF. The chain carries TRBV7-3 and TRBJ1-1; D may be TRBD1 (5 bases). Per the germline V gene, CDR1 is SGHTA and CDR2 is FQGTGA. Trimming stripped 1 base from V and 4 bases from J, with 7 bases between. This CDR3 contains 13 residues.

The chain joins TRBV29-1 to TRBJ1-1; no clear D. V was shortened by 1 base and J by 0 bases, with 12 bases between the two germline ends. CDR1 is SQVTM, CDR2 ANQGSEA, per germline. The CDR3 has 15 amino acids. The CDR3 loop reads CSVEGEQMMNTEAFF. CDR3 in DNA: TGCAGCGTTGAAGGGGAGCAGATGATGAACACTGAAGCTTTCTTT.

This clone has only one observation. J is TRBJ1-2 and V is TRBV30; unclear D gene. The CDR3 contains 13 residues. The germline V and J ends were trimmed by 4 bases and 4 bases, with 13 bases remaining between them. Looked up from germline, CDR1 is GTSNPN and CDR2 is SVGIG (reference sequence). The CDR3 protein is CAWTWAEPYGYTF. The CDR3 region has the DNA TGTGCCTGGACATGGGCCGAACCCTATGGCTACACCTTC.

This chain connects TRBV27 to TRBJ2-3, with 7 bases aligning to TRBD2. Germline V gene lookup returns CDR1 MNHEY and CDR2 SMNVEV (reference sequence). The CDR3 sequence is 16 residues long. Trimming at V came to 5 bases and at J to 6 bases, leaving 14 bases not matched to a gene. The CDR3 loop is CASSLTAGSSGDTQYF. In DNA, the CDR3 is TGTGCCAGCAGTCTAACAGCGGGATCATCAGGTGATACGCAGTATTTT.